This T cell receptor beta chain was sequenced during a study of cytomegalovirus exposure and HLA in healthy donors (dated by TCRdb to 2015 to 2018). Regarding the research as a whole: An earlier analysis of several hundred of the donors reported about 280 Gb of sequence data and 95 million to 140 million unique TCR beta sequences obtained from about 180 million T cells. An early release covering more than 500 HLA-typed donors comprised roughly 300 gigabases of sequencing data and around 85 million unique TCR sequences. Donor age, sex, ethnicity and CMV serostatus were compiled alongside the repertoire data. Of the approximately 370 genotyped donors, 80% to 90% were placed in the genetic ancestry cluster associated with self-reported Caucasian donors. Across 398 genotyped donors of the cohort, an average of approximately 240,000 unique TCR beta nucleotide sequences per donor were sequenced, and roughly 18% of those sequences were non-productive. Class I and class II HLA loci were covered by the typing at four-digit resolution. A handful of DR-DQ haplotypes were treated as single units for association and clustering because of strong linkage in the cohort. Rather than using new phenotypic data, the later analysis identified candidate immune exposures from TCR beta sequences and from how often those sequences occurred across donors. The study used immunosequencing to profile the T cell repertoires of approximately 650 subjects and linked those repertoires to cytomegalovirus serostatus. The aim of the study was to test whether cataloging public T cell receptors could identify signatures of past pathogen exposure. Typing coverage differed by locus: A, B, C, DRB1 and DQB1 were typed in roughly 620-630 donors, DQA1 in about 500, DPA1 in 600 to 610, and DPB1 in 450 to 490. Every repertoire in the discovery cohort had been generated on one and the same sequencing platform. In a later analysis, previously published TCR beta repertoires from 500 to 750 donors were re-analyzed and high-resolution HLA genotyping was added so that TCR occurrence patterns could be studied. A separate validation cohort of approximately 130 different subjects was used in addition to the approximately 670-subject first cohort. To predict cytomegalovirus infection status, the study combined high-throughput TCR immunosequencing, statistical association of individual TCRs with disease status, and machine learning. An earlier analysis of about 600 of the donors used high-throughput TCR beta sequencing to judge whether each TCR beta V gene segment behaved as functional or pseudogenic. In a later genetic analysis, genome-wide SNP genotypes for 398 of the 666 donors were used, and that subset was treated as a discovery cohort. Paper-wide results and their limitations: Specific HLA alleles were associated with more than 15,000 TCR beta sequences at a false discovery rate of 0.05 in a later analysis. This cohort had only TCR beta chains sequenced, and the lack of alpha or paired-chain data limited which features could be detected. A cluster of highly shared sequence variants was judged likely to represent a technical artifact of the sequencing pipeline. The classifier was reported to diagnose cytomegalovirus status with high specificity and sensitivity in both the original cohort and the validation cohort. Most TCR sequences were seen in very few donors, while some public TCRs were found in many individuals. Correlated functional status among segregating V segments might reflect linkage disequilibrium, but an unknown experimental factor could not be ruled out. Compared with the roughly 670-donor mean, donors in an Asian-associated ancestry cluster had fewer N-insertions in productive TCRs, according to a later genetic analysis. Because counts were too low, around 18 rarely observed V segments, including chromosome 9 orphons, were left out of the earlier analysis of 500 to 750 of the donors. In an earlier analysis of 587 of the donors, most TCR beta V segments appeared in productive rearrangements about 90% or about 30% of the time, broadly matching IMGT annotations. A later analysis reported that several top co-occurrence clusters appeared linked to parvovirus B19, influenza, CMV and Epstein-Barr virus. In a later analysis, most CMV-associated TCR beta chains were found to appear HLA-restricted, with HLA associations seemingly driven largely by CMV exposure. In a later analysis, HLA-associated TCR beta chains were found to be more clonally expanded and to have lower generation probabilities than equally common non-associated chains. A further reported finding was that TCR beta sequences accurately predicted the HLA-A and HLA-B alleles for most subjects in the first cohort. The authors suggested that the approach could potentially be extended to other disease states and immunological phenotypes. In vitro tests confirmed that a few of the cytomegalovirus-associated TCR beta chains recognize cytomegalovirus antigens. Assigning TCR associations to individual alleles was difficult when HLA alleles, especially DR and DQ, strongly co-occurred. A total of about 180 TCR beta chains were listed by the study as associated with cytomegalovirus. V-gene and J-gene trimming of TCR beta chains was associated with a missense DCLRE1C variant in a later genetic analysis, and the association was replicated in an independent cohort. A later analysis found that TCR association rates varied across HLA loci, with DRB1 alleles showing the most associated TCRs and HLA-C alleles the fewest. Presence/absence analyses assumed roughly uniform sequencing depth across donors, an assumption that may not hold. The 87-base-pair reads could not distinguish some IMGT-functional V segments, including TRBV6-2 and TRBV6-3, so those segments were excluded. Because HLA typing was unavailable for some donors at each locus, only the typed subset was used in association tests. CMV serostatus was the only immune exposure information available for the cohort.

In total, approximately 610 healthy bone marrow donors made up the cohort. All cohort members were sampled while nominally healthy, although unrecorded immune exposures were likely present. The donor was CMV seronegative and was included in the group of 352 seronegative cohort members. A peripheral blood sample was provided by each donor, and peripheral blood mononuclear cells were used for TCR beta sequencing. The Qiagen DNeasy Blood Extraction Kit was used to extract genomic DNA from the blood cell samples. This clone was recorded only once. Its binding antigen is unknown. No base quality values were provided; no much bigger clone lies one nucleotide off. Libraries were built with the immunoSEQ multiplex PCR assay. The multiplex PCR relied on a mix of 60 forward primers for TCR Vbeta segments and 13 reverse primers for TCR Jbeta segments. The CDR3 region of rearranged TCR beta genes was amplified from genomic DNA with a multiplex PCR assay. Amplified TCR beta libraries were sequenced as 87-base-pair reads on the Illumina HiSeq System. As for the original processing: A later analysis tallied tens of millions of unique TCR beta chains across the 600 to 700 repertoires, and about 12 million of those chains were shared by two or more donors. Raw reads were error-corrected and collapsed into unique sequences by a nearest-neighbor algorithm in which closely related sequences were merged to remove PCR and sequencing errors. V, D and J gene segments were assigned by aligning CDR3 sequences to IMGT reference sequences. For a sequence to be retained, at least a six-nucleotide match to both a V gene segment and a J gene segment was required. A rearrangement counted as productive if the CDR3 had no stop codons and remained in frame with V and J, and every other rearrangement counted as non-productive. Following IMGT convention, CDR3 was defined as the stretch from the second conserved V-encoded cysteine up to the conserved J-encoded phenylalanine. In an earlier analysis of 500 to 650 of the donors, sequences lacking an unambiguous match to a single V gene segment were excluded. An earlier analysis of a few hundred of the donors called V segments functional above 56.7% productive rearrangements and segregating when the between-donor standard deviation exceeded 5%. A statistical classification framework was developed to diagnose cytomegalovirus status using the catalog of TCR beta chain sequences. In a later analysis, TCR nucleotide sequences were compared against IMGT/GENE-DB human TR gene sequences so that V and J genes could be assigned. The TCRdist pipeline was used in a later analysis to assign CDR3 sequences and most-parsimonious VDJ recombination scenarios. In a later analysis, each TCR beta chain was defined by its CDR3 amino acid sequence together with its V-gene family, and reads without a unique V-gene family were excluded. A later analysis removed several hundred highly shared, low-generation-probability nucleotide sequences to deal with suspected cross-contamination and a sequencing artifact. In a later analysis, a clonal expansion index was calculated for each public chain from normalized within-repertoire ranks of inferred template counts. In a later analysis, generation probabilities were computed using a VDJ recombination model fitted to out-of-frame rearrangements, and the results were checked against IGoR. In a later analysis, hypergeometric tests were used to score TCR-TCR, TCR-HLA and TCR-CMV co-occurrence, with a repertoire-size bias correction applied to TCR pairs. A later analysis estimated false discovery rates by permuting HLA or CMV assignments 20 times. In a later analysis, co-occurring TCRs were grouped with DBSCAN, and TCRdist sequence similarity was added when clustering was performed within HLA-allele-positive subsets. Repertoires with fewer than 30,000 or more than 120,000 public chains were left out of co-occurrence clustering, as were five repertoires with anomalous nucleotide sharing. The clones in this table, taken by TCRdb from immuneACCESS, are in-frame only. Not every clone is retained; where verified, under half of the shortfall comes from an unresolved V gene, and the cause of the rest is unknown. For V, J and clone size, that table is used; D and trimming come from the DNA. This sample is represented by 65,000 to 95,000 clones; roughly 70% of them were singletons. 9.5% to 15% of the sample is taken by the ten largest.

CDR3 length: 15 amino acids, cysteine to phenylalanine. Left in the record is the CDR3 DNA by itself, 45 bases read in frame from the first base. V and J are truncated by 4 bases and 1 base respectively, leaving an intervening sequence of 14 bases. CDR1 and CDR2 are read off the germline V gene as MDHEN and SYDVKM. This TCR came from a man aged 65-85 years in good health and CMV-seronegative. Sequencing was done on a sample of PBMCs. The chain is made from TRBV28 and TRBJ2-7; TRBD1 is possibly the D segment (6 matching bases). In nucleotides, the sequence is TGTGCCAGCAGTTCGACCGGGACACCTTCCTACGAGCAGTACTTC. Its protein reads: CASSSTGTPSYEQYF.